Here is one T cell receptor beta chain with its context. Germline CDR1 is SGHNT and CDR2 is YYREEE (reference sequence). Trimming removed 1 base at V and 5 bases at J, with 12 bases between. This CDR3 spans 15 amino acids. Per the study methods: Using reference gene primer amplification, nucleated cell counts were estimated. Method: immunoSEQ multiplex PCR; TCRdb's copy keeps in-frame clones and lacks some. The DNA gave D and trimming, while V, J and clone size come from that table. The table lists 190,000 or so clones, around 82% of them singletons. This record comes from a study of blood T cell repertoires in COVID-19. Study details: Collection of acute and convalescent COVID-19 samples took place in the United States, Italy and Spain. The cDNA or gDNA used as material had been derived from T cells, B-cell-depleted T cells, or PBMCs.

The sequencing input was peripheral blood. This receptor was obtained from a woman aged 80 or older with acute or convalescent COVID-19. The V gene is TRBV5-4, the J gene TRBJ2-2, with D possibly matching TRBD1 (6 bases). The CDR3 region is CASSLMAGATGELFF. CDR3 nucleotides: TGTGCCAGCAGCTTGATGGCAGGGGCGACCGGGGAGCTGTTTTTT.